One sample yielded the 5 T cell receptor beta chains listed below, sequenced in a study of T cell responses to AZD1222 COVID-19 vaccine. TCRdb's table, derived via immunoSEQ multiplex PCR, lists solely in-frame clones and lacks some. The sample consists of some 100,000 clones, 87% of them appearing once. This sample comprised peripheral blood, obtained on day 0 of AZD1222 vaccination. The receptors come from an adult in good health.

The genes are TRBV18 and TRBJ1-3, with TRBD1 identical over 7 bases. The germline gives CDR1 KGHSH, CDR2 LQKENI. Losses at the gene ends were 6 bases for V and 0 bases for J; bases not matched to a gene: 8. The CDR3 consists of 16 residues. The CDR3 DNA follows: TGTGCCAGCTCCGTAAACAGGGGACACTCTGGAAACACCATATATTTT. This gives the protein CASSVNRGHSGNTIYF.

This clone was observed once. The rearrangement links TRBV9 to TRBJ2-2; tentatively, D is TRBD2 (6 bases). Trimming stripped 4 bases from V and 5 bases from J, with 15 bases between. This CDR3 has 15 amino acids. CDR1 and CDR2 (germline): SGDLS, YYNGEE. This chain's CDR3 is CASSFGTALTGELFF. In DNA form, the CDR3 reads TGTGCCAGCAGCTTCGGGACTGCCTTAACCGGGGAGCTGTTTTTT.

This clone has more than one count but fewer than ten. V usage is TRBV19 and J usage is TRBJ1-2; D is uncertain. Germline V CDR1 and CDR2: LNHDA, SQIVND (reference sequence). The CDR3 consists of 11 residues. V lost 10 bases and J 2 bases, leaving 8 bases between the germline ends. The CDR3 is CATQSNYGYTF. CDR3 coding DNA: TGTGCCACCCAATCAAACTATGGCTACACCTTC.

V usage is TRBV10-3 and J usage is TRBJ2-3; D uncertain. This CDR3 contains 13 residues. Germline CDR1 ENHRY, CDR2 SYGVKD. V lost 7 bases, J lost 3 bases, and 11 bases lay in between. The CDR3 DNA reads as TGTGCCATCAAGGCTTCAGATACAGATACGCAGTATTTT. Its translation is CAIKASDTDTQYF.

CDR3 sequence (DNA): TGCGCCAGGCGACGGGACAATCAGCCCCAGCATTTT. The encoded protein is CARRRDNQPQHF. V is TRBV5-1 and J is TRBJ1-5; D gene ambiguous. V shed 8 bases and J shed 3 bases, with 9 bases lying between them. Germline values: CDR1 SGHRS, CDR2 YFSETQ. CDR3 length: 12 amino acids.